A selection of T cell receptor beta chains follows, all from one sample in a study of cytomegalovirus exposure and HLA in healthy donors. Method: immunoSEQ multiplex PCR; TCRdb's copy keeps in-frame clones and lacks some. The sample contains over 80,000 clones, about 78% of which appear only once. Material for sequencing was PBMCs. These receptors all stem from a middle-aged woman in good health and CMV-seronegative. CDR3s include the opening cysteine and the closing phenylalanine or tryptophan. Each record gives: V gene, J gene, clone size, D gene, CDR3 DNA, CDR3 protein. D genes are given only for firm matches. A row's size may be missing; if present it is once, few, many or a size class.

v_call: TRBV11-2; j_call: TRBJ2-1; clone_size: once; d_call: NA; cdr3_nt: TGTGCCAGCAGCACCGACTTTTACAATGAGCAGTTCTTC; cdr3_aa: CASSTDFYNEQFF
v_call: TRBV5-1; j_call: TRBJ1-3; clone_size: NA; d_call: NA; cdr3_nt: TGCGCCAGCAGCTCAGGTGGAAGTGGAAACACCATATATTTT; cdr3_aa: CASSSGGSGNTIYF
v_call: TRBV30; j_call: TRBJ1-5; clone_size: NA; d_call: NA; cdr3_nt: TGTGCCTGGAGTGTAGGAGGGGCAGAAAGTACGCCCCAGCATTTT; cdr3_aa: CAWSVGGAESTPQHF
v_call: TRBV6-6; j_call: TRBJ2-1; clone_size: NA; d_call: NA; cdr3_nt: TGTGCCATCAGAGGCAGGGTGACGAATGAGCAGTTCTTC; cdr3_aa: CAIRGRVTNEQFF
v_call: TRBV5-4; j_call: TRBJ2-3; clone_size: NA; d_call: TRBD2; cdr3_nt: TGTGCCAGCAGCACGGGACTACGACAGAACGCAGATACGCAGTATTTT; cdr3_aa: CASSTGLRQNADTQYF
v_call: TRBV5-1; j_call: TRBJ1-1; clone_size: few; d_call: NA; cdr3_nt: TGCGCCAGCAGCTTTGGTCGCGGGGCGAACACTGAAGCTTTCTTT; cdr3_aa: CASSFGRGANTEAFF
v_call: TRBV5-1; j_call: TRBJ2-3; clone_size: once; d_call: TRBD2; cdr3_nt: TGCGCCAGCAGCTTGGGGGCCGGGCCTCTAGCGGGAGTGAGTCGCGATACGCAGTATTTT; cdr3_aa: CASSLGAGPLAGVSRDTQYF
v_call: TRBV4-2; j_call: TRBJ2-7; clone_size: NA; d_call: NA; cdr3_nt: TGTGCCAGCAGCCAAGACCGGGGGTACTACGAGCAGTACTTC; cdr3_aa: CASSQDRGYYEQYF
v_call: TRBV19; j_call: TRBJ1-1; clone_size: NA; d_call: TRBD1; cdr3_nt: TGTGCCAGTAGTACGGCAGGGGGCACTGAAGCTTTCTTT; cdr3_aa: CASSTAGGTEAFF
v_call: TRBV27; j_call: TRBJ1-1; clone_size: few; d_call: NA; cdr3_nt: TGTGCCAGCAGTTCACGACCGCCACGGAGCACTGAAGCTTTCTTT; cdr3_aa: CASSSRPPRSTEAFF
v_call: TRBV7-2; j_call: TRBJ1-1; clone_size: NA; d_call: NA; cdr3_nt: TGTGCCAGCAGCTCCACCCGACAGACCCTGAACACTGAAGCTTTCTTT; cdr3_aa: CASSSTRQTLNTEAFF
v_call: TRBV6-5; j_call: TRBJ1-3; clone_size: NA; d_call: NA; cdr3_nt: TGTGCCAGCAGTACAGGGCTCTCTGGAAACACCATATATTTT; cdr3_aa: CASSTGLSGNTIYF
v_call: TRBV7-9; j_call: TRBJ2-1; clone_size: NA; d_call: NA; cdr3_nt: TGTGCCAGCAGCTTAAAGGGAGATGAGCAGTTCTTC; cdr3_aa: CASSLKGDEQFF
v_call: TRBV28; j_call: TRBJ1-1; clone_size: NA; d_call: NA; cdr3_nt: TGTGCCAGCAGTGGACTCACGAACACTGAAGCTTTCTTT; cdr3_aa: CASSGLTNTEAFF
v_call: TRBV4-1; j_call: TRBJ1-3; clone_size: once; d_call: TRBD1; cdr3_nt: TGCGCCAGCAGCCAACCGAAGGGACAGGGGGCAAACACCATATATTTT; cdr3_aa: CASSQPKGQGANTIYF
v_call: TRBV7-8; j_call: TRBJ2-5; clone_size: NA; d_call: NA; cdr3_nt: TGTGCCAGCAGCTTAGGGAGGAACGGGCGTTTGGAGGAGCAGTACTTC; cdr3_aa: CASSLGRNGRLEEQYF
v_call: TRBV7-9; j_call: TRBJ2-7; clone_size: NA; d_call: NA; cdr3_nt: TGTGCCAGCAGCTTATCCACCAGGAACCACGAGCAGTACTTC; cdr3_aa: CASSLSTRNHEQYF
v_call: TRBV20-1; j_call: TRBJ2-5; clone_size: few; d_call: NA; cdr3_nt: TGCAGTGCCGGAGGCGTGATAGCGGCAGACTTC; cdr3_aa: CSAGGVIAADF